In this sample, the clone carrying this T cell receptor (beta chain) turned up a few times. Its antigen is not identified. These data belong to a study of T-cell reconstitution after alpha-beta-depleted transplantation in children. Findings and limits, study-wide: Expanded clones from the graft, numbering several hundred, reportedly supplied alpha-beta T cells about two months after transplant. Counts and diversity of T cells one year after transplant came mostly from newly produced T cells. High day-60 TCRbeta diversity in some patients came from surviving recipient T cells and thymic progenitors.

During its preparation, the TCRbeta library received unique molecular identifiers. In TCRdb, the PCR reads were re-called with MiXCR into one record per CDR3 protein. The profile covers fewer than 250,000 distinct CDR3 sequences, with approximately 15% appearing a single time and around two fifths taken by the ten largest. Source: PBMCs, mostly from graft donor cells, taken 360 days after TCRalphabeta/CD19-depleted stem cell transplant. The source of this sequence is a male patient aged 2-9 years who had a stem cell transplant for acute lymphoblastic leukemia, so the T cells may come from the graft donor.

The CDR3 nucleotides read TGTGCCAGCAGCTGGGGACCAAAGGTTGCAACTAATGAAAAACTGTTTTTT. Protein: CASSWGPKVATNEKLFF. The chain carries TRBV5-5 and TRBJ1-4; maybe TRBD1 (5 bases). The CDR3 consists of 17 residues. CDR1 and CDR2 (germline): SGHKS, YYEKEE (reference sequence). Trimming removed 3 bases at V and 0 bases at J, with 15 bases between.